This record covers a single TCR beta chain. Only a few counts were recorded for this clone. The antigen it recognizes is unknown. Qualities for individual bases were not recorded, and no much larger clone is one base off. The data originate from a study of cytomegalovirus exposure and HLA in healthy donors (dated by TCRdb to between 2016 and 2019). The study in broad terms: An earlier analysis of roughly 610 of the donors reported about 300 Gb of sequence data and 117 million unique TCR beta sequences obtained from approximately 180 million T cells. The aim of the study was to test whether cataloging public T cell receptors could identify signatures of past pathogen exposure. To predict cytomegalovirus infection status, the study brought together high-throughput TCR immunosequencing, statistical association of individual TCRs with disease status, and machine learning. HLA typing covered class I and class II loci at four-digit resolution. A separate validation cohort of over 95 different subjects was used in addition to the roughly 700-subject first cohort. Every discovery cohort repertoire had been produced on one sequencing platform. An earlier analysis of several hundred of the donors used high-throughput TCR beta sequencing to judge whether each TCR beta V gene segment behaved as functional or pseudogenic. Across under 500 genotyped donors of the cohort, an average of approximately 240,000 unique TCR beta nucleotide sequences per donor were sequenced, and 15% to 20% of those sequences were non-productive. Genome-wide SNP genotypes for about 65% of the 666 donors were used in a later genetic analysis, which treated that subset as a discovery cohort. Typing coverage varied by locus: about 620-630 donors for A, B, C, DRB1 and DQB1; some 520 for DQA1; around 570 for DPA1; roughly 470 for DPB1. To study patterns of TCR occurrence, a later analysis re-analyzed previously published TCR beta repertoires from around 670 donors and added high-resolution HLA genotyping. An early release covering roughly 640 HLA-typed donors comprised approximately 300 gigabases of sequencing data and 85 million or so unique TCR sequences. The study profiled the T cell repertoires of hundreds of subjects by immunosequencing and related them to cytomegalovirus serostatus. Rather than drawing on any new phenotypic data, the later analysis identified candidate immune exposures from TCR beta sequences and the way those sequences occurred across donors. The genetic ancestry cluster associated with self-reported Caucasian donors included around 76% of the 300 to 450 genotyped donors. Donor age, sex, ethnicity and CMV serostatus were collected together with the repertoire data. Because of strong linkage in the cohort, four to six DR-DQ haplotypes were treated as single units for association and clustering.

The cohort was made up of approximately 670 healthy bone marrow donors. All cohort members were sampled while nominally healthy, although unrecorded immune exposures were likely present. The donor was CMV seronegative and was included in the group of about 350 seronegative cohort members. Every donor gave a peripheral blood sample, and the peripheral blood mononuclear cells from that sample were used for TCR beta sequencing. Genomic DNA extraction from the blood cell samples was performed with the Qiagen DNeasy Blood Extraction Kit. Trimming removed 0 bases from V and 2 bases from J, leaving 10 bases between the germline ends. From the cysteine through the phenylalanine, the CDR3 covers 14 amino acids. The kept DNA is CDR3 alone, 42 bases in frame from the first base. From a lookup of the germline V gene, CDR1 and CDR2 are SQVTM and ANQGSEA. Study-wide conclusions, independent of this receptor: The presence/absence analyses assumed that sequencing depth was roughly uniform across donors, and that assumption may not be true. When HLA alleles, especially DR and DQ, strongly co-occurred, TCR associations were difficult to assign to individual alleles. According to a later analysis, parvovirus B19, influenza, CMV and Epstein-Barr virus appeared linked to several top co-occurrence clusters. While some public TCRs were present in many individuals, most TCR sequences turned up only very rarely across donors. Only TCR beta chains were sequenced in this cohort, and the absence of alpha or paired-chain data limited detectable features. Compared with the approximately 670-donor mean, donors in an Asian-associated ancestry cluster had fewer N-insertions in productive TCRs, according to a later genetic analysis. According to a later analysis, TCR association rates differed among HLA loci, with DRB1 alleles showing the most associated TCRs and HLA-C alleles showing the fewest. Linkage disequilibrium might explain the correlated functional status among segregating V segments, but an unknown experimental factor could not be ruled out. A further reported finding was that TCR beta sequences accurately predicted the HLA-A and HLA-B alleles for most subjects in the first cohort. In the study, some 160 TCR beta chains were listed as associated with cytomegalovirus. Most CMV-associated TCR beta chains appeared to be HLA-restricted in a later analysis, and the HLA associations seemed to be driven largely by CMV exposure. The classifier was reported to diagnose cytomegalovirus status with high specificity and sensitivity in both the original and validation cohorts. CMV serostatus was the only immune exposure information available for the cohort. It was suggested by the authors that the approach could potentially be generalized to other disease states and immunological phenotypes. V-gene and J-gene trimming of TCR beta chains was associated with a missense DCLRE1C variant in a later genetic analysis, and the association was replicated in an independent cohort. Because HLA typing was unavailable for some donors at each locus, only the typed subset was used in association tests. In a later analysis, HLA-associated TCR beta chains were found to be more clonally expanded and to have lower generation probabilities than equally common non-associated chains. The sequencing pipeline was judged likely to have produced a cluster of highly shared sequence variants as a technical artifact. Because counts were too low, under 20 rarely observed V segments, including chromosome 9 orphons, were left out of the earlier analysis of about 500 of the donors. Specific HLA alleles were associated with 18,000 or so TCR beta sequences at a false discovery rate of 0.05 in a later analysis. In vitro tests confirmed that a few of the cytomegalovirus-associated TCR beta chains recognize cytomegalovirus antigens. In an earlier analysis of about 550 of the donors, most TCR beta V segments were observed in productive rearrangements about 87% or about 30% of the time, broadly matching IMGT annotations. Because the 87-base-pair reads could not distinguish some IMGT-functional V segments, including TRBV6-2 and TRBV6-3, those segments were excluded.

Library prep was done by the immunoSEQ multiplex PCR assay. A mixture of 60 forward primers for TCR Vbeta segments and 13 reverse primers for TCR Jbeta segments was used in the multiplex PCR. A multiplex PCR assay on genomic DNA amplified the CDR3 region of rearranged TCR beta genes. Amplified TCR beta libraries were sequenced as 87-base-pair reads on the Illumina HiSeq System. The original pipeline was this. Across the 670 or so repertoires, a later analysis counted approximately 75 million unique TCR beta chains, around 11 million of which were shared by at least two donors. Raw reads were error-corrected and collapsed into unique sequences by a nearest-neighbor algorithm in which closely related sequences were merged to remove PCR and sequencing errors. To assign V, D and J gene segments, CDR3 sequences were aligned to IMGT reference sequences. For a sequence to be retained, a match of at least six nucleotides to both a V gene segment and a J gene segment was required. A rearrangement was called productive if the CDR3 had no stop codons and remained in frame with V and J, and every other rearrangement was called non-productive. CDR3 was defined by IMGT convention, running from the second conserved V-encoded cysteine to the conserved J-encoded phenylalanine. In an earlier analysis of approximately 590 of the donors, sequences lacking an unambiguous match to a single V gene segment were excluded. An earlier analysis of 587 of the donors called V segments functional above 56.7% productive rearrangements and segregating when the between-donor standard deviation exceeded 5%. To diagnose cytomegalovirus status from the catalog of TCR beta chain sequences, a statistical classification framework was built. A later analysis assigned V and J genes by comparing TCR nucleotide sequences with IMGT/GENE-DB human TR gene sequences. In a later analysis, CDR3 sequences and most-parsimonious VDJ recombination scenarios were assigned using the TCRdist pipeline. In a later analysis, each TCR beta chain was defined by its CDR3 amino acid sequence together with its V-gene family, and reads lacking a unique V-gene family were excluded. A later analysis removed nearly 600 highly shared, low-generation-probability nucleotide sequences to deal with suspected cross-contamination and a sequencing artifact. In a later analysis, a clonal expansion index was calculated for each public chain from normalized within-repertoire ranks of inferred template counts. In a later analysis, generation probabilities were computed with a VDJ recombination model fitted to out-of-frame rearrangements, and the resulting probabilities were checked against IGoR. In a later analysis, TCR-TCR, TCR-HLA and TCR-CMV co-occurrence was scored with hypergeometric tests, and a repertoire-size bias correction was applied to TCR pairs. A later analysis estimated false discovery rates by permuting HLA or CMV assignments 20 times. In a later analysis, co-occurring TCRs were grouped using DBSCAN, and TCRdist sequence similarity was added for clustering within HLA-allele-positive subsets. For co-occurrence clustering, repertoires with fewer than 30,000 or more than 120,000 public chains were excluded, along with four or five repertoires with anomalous nucleotide sharing. The source is immuneACCESS, and TCRdb retained only in-frame sequences with V and J called. Part of the clones is not carried over; for the studies checked, unresolved V genes explain less than half of this, and the remainder is unexplained. D and trimming come from the DNA, and the V and J calls and clone size come from that table. The sample includes about 150,000 clones, with around four fifths observed a single time. The top ten hold 1.9% of the sample.

Sequencing used PBMCs. The clonotype comes from a man between 18 and 35 years old in good health and CMV-seronegative. The sequence joins TRBV29-1 to TRBJ1-2; perhaps TRBD1 is the D gene, with 5 bases matching. The CDR3 region has the sequence CSVEDETENYGYTF. Here is the DNA: TGCAGCGTTGAAGATGAGACAGAAAACTATGGCTACACCTTC. Outside the CDR3, residues come from the reference TRBV29-1 and TRBJ1-2 proteins, so the full variable domain is: SAVISQKPSRDICQRGTSLTIQCQVDSQVTMMFWYRQQPGQSLTLIATANQGSEATYESGFVIDKFPISRPNLTFSTLTVSNMSPEDSSIYLCSVEDETENYGYTFGSGTRLTVV.